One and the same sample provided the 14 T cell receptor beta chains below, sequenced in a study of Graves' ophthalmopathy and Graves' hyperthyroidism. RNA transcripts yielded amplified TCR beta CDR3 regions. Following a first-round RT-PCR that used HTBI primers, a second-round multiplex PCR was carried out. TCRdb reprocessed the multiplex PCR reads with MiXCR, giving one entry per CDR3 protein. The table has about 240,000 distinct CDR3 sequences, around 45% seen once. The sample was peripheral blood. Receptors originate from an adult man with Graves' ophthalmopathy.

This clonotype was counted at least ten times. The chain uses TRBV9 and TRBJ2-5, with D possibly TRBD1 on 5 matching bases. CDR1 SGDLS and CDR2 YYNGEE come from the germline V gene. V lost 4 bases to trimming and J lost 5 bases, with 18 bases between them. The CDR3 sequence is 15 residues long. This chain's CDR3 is CASSQGGAGYETQYF. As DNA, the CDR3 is TGTGCCAGCAGCCAAGGTGGGGCAGGGTACGAGACCCAGTACTTC.

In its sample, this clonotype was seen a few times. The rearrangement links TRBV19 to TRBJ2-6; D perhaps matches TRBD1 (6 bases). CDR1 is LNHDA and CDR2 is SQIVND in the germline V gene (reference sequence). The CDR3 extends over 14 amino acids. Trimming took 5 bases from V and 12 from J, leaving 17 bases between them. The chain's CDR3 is CASSVLQGPPVLTF. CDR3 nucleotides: TGTGCCAGTAGTGTTCTTCAGGGGCCCCCCGTCCTGACTTTC.

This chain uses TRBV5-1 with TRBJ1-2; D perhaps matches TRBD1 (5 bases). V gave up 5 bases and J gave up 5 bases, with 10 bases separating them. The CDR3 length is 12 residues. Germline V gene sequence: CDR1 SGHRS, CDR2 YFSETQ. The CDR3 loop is CASRGTWYGYTF. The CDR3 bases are TGCGCCAGCAGGGGGACCTGGTATGGCTACACCTTC.

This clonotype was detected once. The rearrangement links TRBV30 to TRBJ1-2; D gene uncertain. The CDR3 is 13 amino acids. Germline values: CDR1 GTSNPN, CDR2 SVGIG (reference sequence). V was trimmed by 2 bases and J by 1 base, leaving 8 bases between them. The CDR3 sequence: CAWSFGGNYGYTF. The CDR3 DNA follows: TGTGCCTGGAGTTTTGGTGGTAACTATGGCTACACCTTC.

As DNA, the CDR3 is TGTGCCAGCAGCTTCGGACAGGGAGTAGATGGCTACACCTTC. Its translation is CASSFGQGVDGYTF. The V gene is TRBV7-9, the J gene TRBJ1-2, with 8 positions matching TRBD1. This CDR3 has 14 residues. The V segment lost 3 bases and the J segment 6 bases; nucleotides outside the gene matches: 6. From germline, CDR1 is SEHNR and CDR2 FQNEAQ (reference sequence).

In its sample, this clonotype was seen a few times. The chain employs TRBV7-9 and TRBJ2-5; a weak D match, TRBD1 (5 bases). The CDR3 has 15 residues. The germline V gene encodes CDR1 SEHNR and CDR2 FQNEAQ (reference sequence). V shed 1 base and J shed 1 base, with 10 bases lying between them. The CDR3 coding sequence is TGTGCCAGCAGCTTAGGTGTGCAGGGCCAAGAGACCCAGTACTTC. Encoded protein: CASSLGVQGQETQYF.

The CDR3 DNA reads TGTGCCAGCAGCTCTCCGCGGGGGGCCCGAACCTACGAGCAGTACTTC. This codes for CASSSPRGARTYEQYF. The J gene is TRBJ2-7, the V gene TRBV9; 8 positions match TRBD2. V lost 4 bases and J lost 2; bases outside the gene matches: 11. The CDR3 totals 16 residues. CDR1 is SGDLS, CDR2 YYNGEE, per germline.

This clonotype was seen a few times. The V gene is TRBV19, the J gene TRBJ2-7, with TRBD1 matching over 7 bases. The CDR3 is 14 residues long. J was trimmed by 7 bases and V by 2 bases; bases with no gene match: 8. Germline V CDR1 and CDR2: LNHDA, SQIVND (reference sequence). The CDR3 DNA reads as TGTGCCAGTAGTATACAGGGACAGAGGAGGGAGCAGTACTTC. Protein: CASSIQGQRREQYF.

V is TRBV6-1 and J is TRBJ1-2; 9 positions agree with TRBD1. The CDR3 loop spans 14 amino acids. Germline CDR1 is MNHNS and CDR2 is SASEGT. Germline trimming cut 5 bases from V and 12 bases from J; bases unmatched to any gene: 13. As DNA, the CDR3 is TGTGCCAGCAGTCCACAGGGGGCTTTCTCTGGAAACACCTTC. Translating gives CASSPQGAFSGNTF.

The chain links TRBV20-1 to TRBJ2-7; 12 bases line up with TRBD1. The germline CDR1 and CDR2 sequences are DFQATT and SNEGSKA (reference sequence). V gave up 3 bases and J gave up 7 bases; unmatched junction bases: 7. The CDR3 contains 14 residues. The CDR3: CSARGQGALGEQYF. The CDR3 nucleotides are TGCAGTGCTAGGGGACAGGGGGCTTTGGGGGAGCAGTACTTC.

CDR3 sequence: CASSPAGRADYGYTF. As DNA, the CDR3 is TGTGCCAGCAGCCCAGCGGGGAGGGCGGACTATGGCTACACCTTC. The J gene is TRBJ1-2, the V gene TRBV6-1; no firm D call. CDR3 length: 15 residues. The germline V and J ends were trimmed by 6 bases and 3 bases, with 17 bases remaining between them. Germline V gives CDR1 MNHNS, CDR2 SASEGT.

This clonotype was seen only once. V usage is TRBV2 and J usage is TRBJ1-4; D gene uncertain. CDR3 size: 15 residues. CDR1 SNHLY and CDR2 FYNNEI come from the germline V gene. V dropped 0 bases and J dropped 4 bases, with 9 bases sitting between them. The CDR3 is CASSEAGGLNEKLFF. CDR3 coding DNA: TGTGCCAGCAGTGAAGCGGGAGGCCTTAATGAAAAACTGTTTTTT.

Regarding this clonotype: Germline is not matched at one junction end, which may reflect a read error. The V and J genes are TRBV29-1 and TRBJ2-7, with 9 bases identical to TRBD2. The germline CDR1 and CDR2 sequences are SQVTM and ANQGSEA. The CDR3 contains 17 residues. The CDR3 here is CSVVGLAGPSLKYGQYF. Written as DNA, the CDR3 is TGCAGCGTTGTTGGGCTAGCGGGACCAAGCCTAAAATACGGGCAGTACTTC.

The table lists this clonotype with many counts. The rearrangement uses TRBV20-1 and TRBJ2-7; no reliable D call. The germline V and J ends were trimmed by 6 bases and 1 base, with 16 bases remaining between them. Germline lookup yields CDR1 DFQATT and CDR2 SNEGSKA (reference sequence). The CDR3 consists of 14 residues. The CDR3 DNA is TGCAGTGCAGAACCGAGGCAGTCATCCTACGAGCAGTACTTC. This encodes CSAEPRQSSYEQYF.